This T cell receptor beta chain was found in a study of response to subunit inactivated influenza vaccine. Findings and caveats of the study: T cells newly recruited by each seasonal influenza vaccination are few, the authors suggested.

In germline, CDR1 is SEHNR, CDR2 FQNEAQ (reference sequence). The trim removed 5 bases at V and 6 bases at J, leaving 8 bases unmatched. The CDR3 runs 14 residues. TCRdb re-analysed the RT-PCR reads in MiXCR, keeping a single row per CDR3 protein. The sample consists of about 700,000 distinct CDR3 sequences, 15% to 19% of them appearing once. In the case of this clonotype: No antigen is known for it.

This chain uses TRBV7-9 with TRBJ1-2; 8 bases line up with TRBD1. The TCR originated in a man over 45 who received an inactivated influenza vaccine. The sample consisted of PBMCs from blood, taken roughly 12 days after vaccination. CDR3 loop: CASSVGQGHHGYTF. Here the CDR3 DNA reads TGTGCCAGCAGCGTTGGACAGGGTCATCATGGCTACACCTTC.